This T cell receptor beta chain was observed in a study of T cells after yellow fever vaccination. Looking at the study overall: The fractions with low cell numbers were processed using SMART-Seq v4 Ultra Low Input. Findings and limits, study-wide: By day 5 rather than day 15, the secondary response had peaked, though it was weaker. Overlap between CD4 and CD8 compartments was detected for a small share of clonotypes. Post-booster repertoires contained most primary-vaccination clones again (about 95% CD4, 88% CD8).

Regarding this clonotype: Its antigen is unknown.

A single record per CDR3 protein comes from TCRdb applying MiXCR to the 5' RACE reads. The sample has 250,000 to 300,000 distinct CDR3 sequences; 5.2% are singletons. This CDR3 contains 15 residues. The V end was cut by 4 bases, the J end by 5 bases, with 16 bases between. The V and J genes are TRBV5-7 and TRBJ1-3, with D possibly being TRBD1 (6 bases). TRBV5-7 is filed as an ORF, its function uncertain. The receptor was derived from a young man who received the YFV17D yellow fever vaccine. The sample in question was CD4+ T cells sorted from PBMCs, obtained on the day of the yellow fever booster vaccination. DNA of the CDR3: TGTGCCAGCAGCCGGAGGTACAGGGAAAGAAACACCATATATTTT. It codes for CASSRRYRERNTIYF.